In its sample, the clone carrying this T cell receptor (beta chain) was seen many times. Its target is not known. This specimen belongs to a study of T-cell reconstitution after alpha-beta-depleted transplantation in children. Preparation of the TCRbeta library was carried out with unique molecular identifiers. A single record per CDR3 protein comes from TCRdb applying MiXCR to the PCR reads. The repertoire includes 450,000 to 600,000 distinct CDR3 sequences, about 10% of them detected once, and around 2% sits in the top ten. CDR1 LGHNA and CDR2 YNFKEQ come from the germline V gene. The CDR3 has 17 amino acids. V shed 1 base, J shed 11 bases, and the junction held 13 bases outside the gene matches. Overall study findings and caveats: As was reported, about two months after transplant, alpha-beta T cells came from several hundred expanded graft clones. A year had passed since transplant, and T-cell counts and diversity by then came mostly from newly produced T cells. At day 60, the high TCRbeta diversity found in some patients originated from recipient T cells and thymic progenitors that had survived.

This chain uses TRBV4-2 with TRBJ1-6; TRBD1 matches 8 bases. The TCR originated in a child aged 2 to 15 with inherited bone marrow failure, due to receive a stem cell transplant. Material: PBMCs, obtained before TCRalphabeta/CD19-depleted stem cell transplant. The CDR3 bases are TGTGCCAGCAGCCAAGTTCAGTCCGGACAGGGCCCGCCACCCCTCCACTTT. Protein: CASSQVQSGQGPPPLHF.